This TCR beta chain derives from a study of CD8+ T cells in alopecia areata. Turning to the study itself: Treated patients were given 5 to 10 mg oral tofacitinib twice daily. Study results and caveats: Patients shared TCRs less clearly than mice did, possibly for HLA-related reasons. Clonality was higher in lesional than normal scalp, especially in alopecia totalis/universalis.

Extracted RNA was reverse transcribed into cDNA, the sequencing template. Using immunoSEQ multiplex PCR, the repertoire was profiled, and TCRdb retains in-frame clones only, with some absent. The table shows under 250,000 clones, with around three fifths occurring only once. Germline values: CDR1 SQVTM, CDR2 ANQGSEA. Trimming removed 7 bases at V and 5 bases at J, with 14 bases between. This CDR3 is built from 12 residues. To note about this clone: Antigen unknown.

Treatment reported: oral pan-JAK inhibitor, 5-10 mg twice daily. Sorted populations comprised CD4+ and CD8+ T cells obtained from PBMCs. This sequence was found in a human donor with alopecia areata. The chain uses TRBV29-1 and TRBJ2-5; no reliable D call. Source: CD4+ T cells sorted from blood, taken at week 4, from a patient treated with tofacitinib. CDR3 DNA sequence: TGCAGCGCCTGGGTCGGAAGGGAGACCCAGTACTTC. As protein: CSAWVGRETQYF.